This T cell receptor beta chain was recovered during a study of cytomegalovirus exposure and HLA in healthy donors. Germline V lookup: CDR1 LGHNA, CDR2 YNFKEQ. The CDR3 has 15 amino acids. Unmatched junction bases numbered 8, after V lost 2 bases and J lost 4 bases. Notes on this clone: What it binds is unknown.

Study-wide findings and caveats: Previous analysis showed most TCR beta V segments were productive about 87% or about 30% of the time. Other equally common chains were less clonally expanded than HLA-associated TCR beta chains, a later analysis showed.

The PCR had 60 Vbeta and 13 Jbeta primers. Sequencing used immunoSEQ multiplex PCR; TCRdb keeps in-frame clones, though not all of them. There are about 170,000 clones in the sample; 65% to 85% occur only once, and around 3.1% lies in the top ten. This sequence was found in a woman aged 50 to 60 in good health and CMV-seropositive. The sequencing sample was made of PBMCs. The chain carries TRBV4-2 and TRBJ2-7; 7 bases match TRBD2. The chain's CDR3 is CASSQLQGGKYEQYF. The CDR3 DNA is TGTGCCAGCAGCCAACTGCAGGGAGGGAAGTACGAGCAGTACTTC.